These 3 T cell receptor beta chains came from one sample sequenced in a study of CD8+ T cells in alopecia areata (dated by TCRdb to the late 2010s). Per the publication, the treatment or condition label means: oral pan-JAK inhibitor, 5-10 mg twice daily. To prepare the library, the immunoSEQ multiplex PCR assay was applied. To provide template for TCR sequencing, every sample had RNA extracted and reverse transcribed into cDNA. What TCRdb holds here is the immuneACCESS table cut down to in-frame rearrangements. Part of the clones is not present; checked against another copy, under half of the missing clones reflect an unresolved V gene, and the others are unexplained. The sample table shows under 300,000 clones, and 45% to 70% are seen once. About 0.9% of the sample is held by the ten biggest clonotypes. Sequences were derived from CD4+ T cells sorted from blood, sampled around week 53, from a patient treated with tofacitinib. These receptor sequences come from a human donor with alopecia areata.

This chain uses TRBV25-1 with TRBJ1-3; possibly TRBD1 for D (6 bases). Germline V gene sequence: CDR1 MGHDK, CDR2 SYGVNS. Trimming cost V 1 base and J 3 bases, with 10 bases left between them. This CDR3 spans 15 amino acids. CDR3 loop: CASSEFWTDGNTIYF. The DNA of the CDR3 is TGTGCCAGCAGTGAATTTTGGACAGATGGAAACACCATATATTTT.

J is TRBJ2-1 and V is TRBV25-1, with 9 bases lining up with TRBD1. The CDR3 extends over 15 amino acids. J gave up 3 bases and V 1 base, and 1 base lay outside the gene matches. Germline-derived CDR1 and CDR2 are MGHDK and SYGVNS. The CDR3 nucleotides are TGTGCCAGCAGTGAATCGACAGGGGGCTACAATGAGCAGTTCTTC. This translates into CASSESTGGYNEQFF.

The sample holds a few counts of this clone. The gene calls are TRBV2 and TRBJ2-5; a weak D match, TRBD2 (5 bases). This CDR3 is 12 amino acids long. Per the germline V gene, CDR1 is SNHLY and CDR2 is FYNNEI. The V and J ends lost 3 bases and 11 bases respectively, with 13 bases between them. CDR3 sequence (DNA): TGTGCCAGCAGTGAGATGGCGGGTGAGCAGTACTTC. It is translated as CASSEMAGEQYF.